The clone carrying this TCR beta chain showed up just a few times. The data derive from a study of blood T cell repertoires in COVID-19. At the level of the study: From T cells, B-cell-depleted T cells, or PBMCs came the material, which was cDNA or gDNA.

Per the study methods: Amplification with reference gene primers provided the estimates of nucleated cell counts. Clones were sequenced by immunoSEQ multiplex PCR, and TCRdb holds only the in-frame ones, with some missing. V and J calls and clone size are those listed in that table; D and trimming were worked out from the DNA. This table has roughly 86,000 clones, roughly 80% appearing once. Germline-derived CDR1 and CDR2 are SNHLY and FYNNEI. The CDR3 totals 16 residues. V dropped 7 bases and J dropped 3 bases, with 22 bases sitting between them. The sequenced sample was peripheral blood. The chain couples TRBV2 to TRBJ2-7, with a weak D call TRBD1 (7 bases). The origin of this receptor is a man aged 50 to 60 who had recovered from COVID-19. CDR3 DNA sequence: TGTGCCAGCACCGGACAAAGGCGGGACAGAAACTACGAGCAGTACTTC. This codes for CASTGQRRDRNYEQYF.